Each of the 12 T cell receptor beta chains below was sequenced from the same sample in a study of tumor-infiltrating lymphocytes in primary liver carcinoma. Starting from 400 to 500 ng of total RNA, TCR beta cDNA was produced with a primer in the constant region. The TCR beta library was amplified through three nested multiplex PCR rounds in a modified ARM-PCR procedure. A C-beta reverse primer was combined with TRBV1-TRBV30 forward primers in the first two PCR rounds, and each round had around 11 cycles. TCRdb called the multiplex PCR reads again in MiXCR, with one record for every CDR3 protein. This table holds about 84,000 distinct CDR3 sequences, 60% to 75% found once. The tissue used was unsorted bulk material of about 19-31 mg. RNA and DNA were co-extracted from it with the AllPrep DNA/RNA mini kit. The specimen sequenced was liver tumor tissue from sampling region 1. Subset of the sample: tumor region T1, superior pole. These receptors were taken from a man aged 40-49 years with primary liver carcinoma and hepatitis B virus infection.

The V call is TRBV6-2 or TRBV6-3, the J call TRBJ2-1; D may correspond to TRBD1 or TRBD2 (5 bases each). The CDR3 runs to 14 residues. Trimming removed 5 bases from V and 6 bases from J, with 14 bases in between. Germline lookup yields CDR1 MNHEY and CDR2 SVGEGT. The CDR3 region has the DNA TGTGCCAGCAGTACCGGGACCTCCCGCAATGAGCAGTTCTTC. It specifies CASSTGTSRNEQFF.

This clonotype is a singleton in its sample. The chain recombines TRBV11-2 with TRBJ2-7; 10 bases align to TRBD2. With V trimmed by 7 bases and J by 1 base, 13 bases remained unmatched. Germline V gene data show CDR1 as SGHAT and CDR2 as FQNNGV. This CDR3 contains 17 residues. Here the CDR3 reads CASNWTSGTGSSYEQYF. The DNA of the CDR3 is TGTGCCAGCAACTGGACTAGCGGCACTGGAAGTTCCTACGAGCAGTACTTC.

About this clonotype itself: An end of the junction differs from the germline gene, which may be a read error. The V gene is TRBV2, the J gene TRBJ2-6, with D perhaps TRBD1 (5 bases). This CDR3 region has 14 residues. Germline-derived CDR1 and CDR2 are SNHLY and FYNNEI. The CDR3 reads CASSDMSGANVLAF. The CDR3 DNA reads as TGTGCCAGCAGTGACATGTCTGGGGCCAACGTCCTGGCTTTC.

This clonotype came up many times. The chain recombines TRBV29-1 with TRBJ2-6; a possible D gene is TRBD2 (6 bases). With 7 bases removed from V and 0 bases from J, the gap between germline ends came to 16 bases. Germline values: CDR1 SQVTM, CDR2 ANQGSEA. CDR3 length: 16 residues. CDR3 nucleotides: TGCAGCGCCCCCGCGGGACGCGACTCTGGGGCCAACGTCCTGACTTTC. It is translated as CSAPAGRDSGANVLTF.

This clonotype has ten or more counts. As DNA, the CDR3 is TGTGCCAGCAGCGGGGGACTAGCGGGAGATGAGCAGTTCTTC. The encoded protein is CASSGGLAGDEQFF. This rearrangement joins TRBV5-4 to TRBJ2-1, with 14 bases aligning to TRBD2. This CDR3 contains 14 residues. With 4 bases clipped from V and 8 bases from J, the junction kept 2 bases outside the gene matches. In germline, CDR1 is SGHNT, CDR2 YYREEE (reference sequence).

Concerning this clonotype itself: A single base separates this from a much larger clone, so it may be a read error. The rearrangement uses TRBV7-2 and TRBJ2-6, with D maybe TRBD1 (5 bases). This CDR3 has 15 amino acids. Per the germline V gene, CDR1 is SGHTA and CDR2 is FQGNSA. CDR3: CASSLFSSGANVMTF. In nucleotides, the CDR3 is TGTGCCAGCAGCTTGTTTAGCTCTGGGGCCAACGTCATGACTTTC.

The chain joins TRBV7-9 to TRBJ1-3; D gene unclear. The CDR3 is 14 residues long. Germline CDR1 is SEHNR and CDR2 is FQNEAQ (reference sequence). Trimming shortened V by 9 bases and J by 8 bases, and 20 bases separated the two germline ends. The CDR3 sequence: CASSVSGPRDTIYF. The CDR3 bases are TGTGCCAGTAGCGTTTCGGGCCCGAGAGACACCATATATTTT.

This clonotype has ten or more counts. The V gene is TRBV10-1, the J gene TRBJ2-7, with D uncertain. Germline values: CDR1 WNHNN, CDR2 SYGVQD (reference sequence). The CDR3 is made up of 14 amino acids. V was pared by 4 bases and J by 4 bases, with 14 bases between. The CDR3 loop is CASSGAGPGYEQYF. DNA for the CDR3: TGCGCCAGCAGTGGGGCTGGCCCAGGTTACGAGCAGTACTTC.

With respect to this clonotype: It is likely a read error, because the conserved phenylalanine at the end of the CDR3 is missing. The rearrangement links TRBV29-1 to TRBJ2-2; 7 nucleotides align to TRBD1. The CDR3 covers 15 residues. CDR1 is SQVTM, CDR2 ANQGSEA, per germline. The CDR3 DNA is TGCAGCGTCGAGAAGGGACAGTCGAACACCTGGGAGCTGTTTATT. Protein product: CSVEKGQSNTWELFI.

This chain links TRBV6-1 with TRBJ2-7; D ambiguous. The germline V gene has CDR1 MNHNS and CDR2 SASEGT. The CDR3 is 13 amino acids. The V gene lost 5 bases and the J gene lost 1 base, with 9 bases spanning the gap. CDR3 DNA sequence: TGTGCCAGCAGTCTTGATAAATCCTACGAGCAGTACTTC. This sequence encodes CASSLDKSYEQYF.

Concerning this clonotype: A much larger clone lies a single base off, so this may be a read error. The chain uses TRBV6-5 and TRBJ2-7; tentative D call: TRBD2 (5 bases). There are 14 residues in the CDR3. Germline loops: CDR1 MNHEY, CDR2 SVGAGI. The CDR3: CTSGYGLGDYEQYF. CDR3 nucleotides: TGTACCAGCGGTTACGGCCTGGGCGACTACGAGCAGTACTTC.

With regard to this clonotype: A much larger clone lies one base from this, so it may be a read error. The gene calls are TRBV6-5 and TRBJ2-2, with D unclear. Trimming took off 10 bases at V and 2 bases at J, with 11 bases between the two ends. Germline assignment: CDR1 MNHEY and CDR2 SVGAGI. The CDR3 is 13 amino acids. Here the CDR3 DNA reads TGTGCCAACTGGGGTCCTAACACCGGGGAGCTGTTTTTT. It is translated as CANWGPNTGELFF.